This passage covers 3 T cell receptor beta chains from one sample sequenced in a study of T cells after yellow fever vaccination. TCRdb fed the 5' RACE reads into MiXCR, producing one record per CDR3 protein. Among roughly 150,000 distinct CDR3 sequences listed, under 7.5% were seen once. The sample in question was CD4+ T cells sorted from PBMCs, obtained 5 days after the first yellow fever vaccination. The receptor set was obtained from a man younger than 35 who received the YFV17D yellow fever vaccine.

The table lists this clonotype with many counts. The CDR3 protein is CASSSTNQETQYF. The DNA for the CDR3 is TGTGCCAGCAGCTCGACTAACCAAGAGACCCAGTACTTC. The chain joins TRBV7-3 to TRBJ2-5; possible D gene TRBD2, 5 bases. In germline, CDR1 is SGHTA, CDR2 FQGTGA. Trimming cost V 4 bases and J 0 bases, with 6 bases left between them. This CDR3 spans 13 amino acids.

This clonotype occurred a few times. The CDR3, as DNA: TGTGCCAGCAGCTTTTCAGAGAATCAGCCCCAGCATTTT. As protein: CASSFSENQPQHF. The chain couples TRBV7-2 to TRBJ1-5; D call uncertain. With 3 bases removed from V and 4 bases from J, the gap between germline ends came to 7 bases. Looked up from germline, CDR1 is SGHTA and CDR2 is FQGNSA. The CDR3 runs to 13 residues.

Regarding this clonotype: A read error may explain this, as a much larger clone is one base away. The chain couples TRBV7-2 to TRBJ2-5, with D possibly matching TRBD2 (6 bases). The V and J ends lost 7 bases and 5 bases respectively, with 14 bases between them. CDR1 is SGHTA and CDR2 is FQGNSA in the germline V gene. This CDR3 spans 13 amino acids. DNA for the CDR3: TGTGCCAGCACCCCGACTAGTAGCGAGACCCAGTACTTC. Its protein product is CASTPTSSETQYF. The full variable domain, its missing parts supplied by reference TRBV7-2 and TRBJ2-5, is GAGVSQSPSNKVTEKGKDVELRCDPISGHTALYWYRQSLGQGLEFLIYFQGNSAPDKSGLPSDRFSAERTGGSVSTLTIQRTQQEDSAVYLCASTPTSSETQYFGPGTRLLVL.